A single sample is the source of the 25 T cell receptor beta chains below, sequenced in a study of cytomegalovirus exposure and HLA in healthy donors. 60 Vbeta and 13 Jbeta primers were used in PCR. The repertoire was sequenced with immunoSEQ multiplex PCR; TCRdb's copy has only in-frame clones and lacks some. The sample contains around 200,000 clones, roughly 83% of which appear only once. Sequencing input: PBMCs. Receptor source: a girl aged 10 to 17 in good health and CMV-seronegative.

V and J are TRBV29-1 and TRBJ2-3, with TRBD1 as a possible D gene (5 bases). Germline V gene sequence: CDR1 SQVTM, CDR2 ANQGSEA. The CDR3 length is 14 residues. The V end lost 4 bases, the J end lost 0 bases, and 11 bases lay between the germline ends. CDR3 sequence reads: CSVARGVSTDTQYF. The CDR3 DNA reads as TGCAGCGTTGCTAGGGGCGTTAGCACAGATACGCAGTATTTT.

This clone has only a few counts. The CDR3 DNA sequence: TGTGCCAGCAGCTTACCCCAGGGGGCAACTAATGAAAAACTGTTTTTT. This sequence encodes CASSLPQGATNEKLFF. This sequence joins TRBV7-9 and TRBJ1-4; 7 positions agree with TRBD1. Germline assignment: CDR1 SEHNR and CDR2 FQNEAQ (reference sequence). J gave up 0 bases and V 2 bases, and 3 bases lay outside the gene matches. The CDR3 runs 16 residues.

V is TRBV6-6 and J is TRBJ1-6; D is unclear. CDR3 length: 14 amino acids. V lost 5 bases, J lost 7 bases, and 12 bases lay in between. The V gene's germline CDR1 is MNHNY and CDR2 SVGAGI (reference sequence). CDR3 in amino acids: CASSPLTENSPLHF. For the CDR3, the DNA is TGTGCCAGCAGTCCTTTGACGGAGAATTCACCCCTCCACTTT.

A remark on this clone: The germline gene is not matched at one end of the junction; a read error may be the cause. The chain combines TRBV6-1 with TRBJ1-2; 10 bases match TRBD1. This CDR3 comprises 15 residues. Germline V gene data show CDR1 as MNHNS and CDR2 as SASEGT. For the CDR3, the DNA is TGTGCCAGCGGTGAACCGGGACAGGGGAACTATGGCTACACCTTC. It specifies CASGEPGQGNYGYTF.

V and J are TRBV7-3 and TRBJ2-5; 10 nucleotides agree with TRBD1. The V segment lost 4 bases and the J segment 3 bases; nucleotides outside the gene matches: 5. Germline CDR1 SGHTA, CDR2 FQGTGA. This CDR3 comprises 15 residues. The CDR3 sequence: CASSYTGTGEETQYF. DNA of the CDR3: TGTGCCAGCAGCTATACCGGGACAGGGGAAGAGACCCAGTACTTC.

The chain employs TRBV7-2 and TRBJ2-7, with 9 nucleotides matching TRBD2. The ends lost 5 bases at V and 8 bases at J; junction bases unmatched: 10. Germline V lookup: CDR1 SGHTA, CDR2 FQGNSA. This CDR3 is built from 14 residues. Here the CDR3 reads CASSPSSSGGKQYF. CDR3 bases: TGTGCCAGCAGCCCCTCGAGTAGCGGGGGCAAGCAGTACTTC.

The gene calls are TRBV10-2 and TRBJ1-1; no definite D call. Germline V gene lookup returns CDR1 WSHSY and CDR2 SAAADI. V was clipped by 7 bases and J by 5 bases, with 14 bases between them. This CDR3 is built from 13 residues. The CDR3 loop is CASIETSGTEAFF. The CDR3 bases are TGCGCCAGCATAGAAACATCGGGGACTGAAGCTTTCTTT.

The chain combines TRBV19 with TRBJ2-7; 11 bases are shared with TRBD1. The junction had 2 bases not matched to a gene; V was cut back by 0 bases and J by 4 bases. Germline CDR1 and CDR2: LNHDA and SQIVND (reference sequence). This CDR3 contains 15 residues. Here the CDR3 reads CASSIDRDRGYEQYF. The CDR3 nucleotides read TGTGCCAGTAGTATAGACCGGGACAGGGGGTACGAGCAGTACTTC.

This chain uses TRBV7-9 with TRBJ2-5, with D possibly being TRBD2 (5 bases). Germline V gene lookup returns CDR1 SEHNR and CDR2 FQNEAQ (reference sequence). Trimming took off 5 bases at V and 11 bases at J, with 15 bases between the two ends. The CDR3 spans 12 residues. Here the CDR3 reads CASSRKMGEQYF. The CDR3, as DNA: TGTGCCAGCAGCCGTAAGATGGGAGAGCAGTACTTC.

This chain connects TRBV28 to TRBJ1-1; D perhaps matches TRBD1 (5 bases). The CDR3 length is 15 residues. Germline CDR1 MDHEN, CDR2 SYDVKM. The V end was cut by 5 bases, the J end by 1 base, with 14 bases between. CDR3 DNA: TGTGCCAGCAGTCCTGATTCGACAGCGAACACTGAAGCTTTCTTT. This sequence encodes CASSPDSTANTEAFF.

This clone was picked up a small number of times. This chain links TRBV7-9 with TRBJ2-2; D not certain. The germline V gene has CDR1 SEHNR and CDR2 FQNEAQ (reference sequence). V was cut by 1 base and J by 5 bases, with 8 bases left in between. There are 14 residues in the CDR3. CDR3 sequence (DNA): TGTGCCAGCAGCTTAGACTCGATTACCGGGGAGCTGTTTTTT. This codes for CASSLDSITGELFF.

The CDR3 loop is CASGRGGAGVAQHF. In DNA, the CDR3 is TGTGCCAGTGGGAGGGGAGGGGCAGGAGTGGCCCAGCATTTT. V gene TRBV2 combines with J gene TRBJ1-5; maybe TRBD1 (5 bases). Per germline, CDR1 SNHLY and CDR2 FYNNEI. V was cut by 9 bases and J by 11 bases, with 23 bases left in between. The CDR3 consists of 14 residues.

This sequence joins TRBV28 and TRBJ2-3; 9 bases align to TRBD1. V shed 7 bases, J shed 3 bases, and the junction held 5 bases outside the gene matches. The germline V gene has CDR1 MDHEN and CDR2 SYDVKM. The CDR3 spans 14 residues. The DNA for the CDR3 is TGTGCCAGCACGGACAGGGGAAGGACAGATACGCAGTATTTT. This encodes CASTDRGRTDTQYF.

The chain is built from TRBV2 and TRBJ1-3, with D unresolved. V was clipped by 7 bases and J by 2 bases, with 12 bases between them. Germline values: CDR1 SNHLY, CDR2 FYNNEI. The CDR3 consists of 14 residues. The CDR3 DNA is TGTGCCAGCATTACTCGGGAAGCTGGAAACACCATATATTTT. This gives the protein CASITREAGNTIYF.

This chain connects TRBV4-2 to TRBJ1-2, with D possibly matching TRBD1 (5 bases). This CDR3 contains 15 residues. In germline, CDR1 is LGHNA, CDR2 YNFKEQ. V lost 3 bases, J lost 2 bases, and 13 bases lay in between. The CDR3 loop reads CASSQFSTGNYGYTF. CDR3 coding DNA: TGTGCCAGCAGCCAGTTTTCCACAGGAAACTATGGCTACACCTTC.

V and J are TRBV7-3 and TRBJ2-7; 7 bases fit TRBD2. The CDR3 consists of 15 residues. The V gene end was trimmed by 2 bases and the J gene end by 2 bases; junction bases not matched to a gene: 6. Per the germline V gene, CDR1 is SGHTA and CDR2 is FQGTGA. CDR3 region: CASSLGASGPYEQYF. In DNA form, the CDR3 reads TGTGCCAGCAGCTTAGGGGCTAGCGGCCCCTACGAGCAGTACTTC. The complete variable domain, with remaining parts taken from reference TRBV7-3 and TRBJ2-7, reads GAGVSQTPSNKVTEKGKYVELRCDPISGHTALYWYRQSLGQGPEFLIYFQGTGAADDSGLPNDRFFAVRPEGSVSTLKIQRTERGDSAVYLCASSLGASGPYEQYFGPGTRLTVT.

The chain has TRBV7-3 and TRBJ2-3, with TRBD2 matching over 16 bases. The germline V gene has CDR1 SGHTA and CDR2 FQGTGA. CDR3 length: 19 amino acids. Losses at the gene ends were 4 bases for V and 7 bases for J; bases not matched to a gene: 14. The CDR3 sequence is CASSWGLAGGLGTSNTQYF. In DNA, the CDR3 is TGTGCCAGCAGCTGGGGACTAGCGGGGGGGCTGGGCACCTCAAATACGCAGTATTTT.

The genes are TRBV2 and TRBJ2-1; D is perhaps TRBD2 (6 bases). Per the germline V gene, CDR1 is SNHLY and CDR2 is FYNNEI. V was pared by 3 bases and J by 2 bases, with 20 bases between. This CDR3 has 18 amino acids. CDR3 sequence reads: CASSELGRVGSTYNEQFF. The CDR3 coding sequence is TGTGCCAGCAGTGAGTTGGGGCGGGTCGGGAGCACCTACAATGAGCAGTTCTTC.

The chain recombines TRBV7-2 with TRBJ1-2; D is unresolved. The CDR3 has 16 residues. V lost 5 bases and J lost 5, with 21 bases in between. Per the germline V gene, CDR1 is SGHTA and CDR2 is FQGNSA. The CDR3 DNA follows: TGTGCCAGCAGCCCACTACCTTCCGGACTTCAATATGGCTACACCTTC. This encodes CASSPLPSGLQYGYTF.

The chain carries TRBV29-1 and TRBJ2-1; 8 nucleotides match TRBD2. The CDR3 runs to 13 residues. Germline trimming cut 4 bases from V and 13 bases from J; bases unmatched to any gene: 12. CDR1 and CDR2 (germline): SQVTM, ANQGSEA. CDR3 residues: CSVGPGLGGLQFF. The CDR3 coding sequence is TGCAGCGTTGGCCCGGGACTAGGAGGATTACAGTTCTTC.

The V and J genes are TRBV5-6 and TRBJ1-2; 8 bases map to TRBD1. Germline V CDR1 and CDR2: SGHDT, YYEEEE. Germline trimming cut 1 base from V and 2 bases from J; bases unmatched to any gene: 4. This CDR3 spans 15 amino acids. CDR3 sequence: CASSLTDRENYGYTF. The CDR3 bases are TGTGCCAGCAGCTTGACGGACAGGGAAAACTATGGCTACACCTTC.

The V call is TRBV15, the J call TRBJ2-5, with D possibly TRBD2 on 7 matching bases. The CDR3 sequence is 13 residues long. V was cut by 3 bases and J by 4 bases, with 9 bases left in between. Germline V gene lookup returns CDR1 LNHNV and CDR2 YYDKDF (reference sequence). The CDR3: CATSRRGGETQYF. The CDR3 DNA reads TGTGCCACCAGCAGGAGGGGGGGAGAGACCCAGTACTTC.

This clone was found a few times. The V and J genes are TRBV7-9 and TRBJ1-1; 8 bases agree with TRBD1. This CDR3 is 13 amino acids long. Germline values: CDR1 SEHNR, CDR2 FQNEAQ (reference sequence). Trimming at V came to 1 base and at J to 13 bases, leaving 8 bases not matched to a gene. DNA of the CDR3: TGTGCCAGCAGCTTAGGACAGGGGCAATTTGGTTTCTTT. It encodes CASSLGQGQFGFF.

This chain joins TRBV5-5 and TRBJ2-3; D gene unclear. V shed 4 bases and J shed 4 bases, with 7 bases lying between them. This CDR3 region has 12 residues. Germline CDR1 is SGHKS and CDR2 is YYEKEE (reference sequence). The CDR3 coding sequence is TGTGCCAGCAGCCTAGACGCAGATACGCAGTATTTT. This codes for CASSLDADTQYF. Combining the CDR3 with reference TRBV5-5 and TRBJ2-3 gives the whole variable domain DAGVTQSPTHLIKTRGQQVTLRCSPISGHKSVSWYQQVLGQGPQFIFQYYEKEERGRGNFPDRFSARQFPNYSSELNVNALLLGDSALYLCASSLDADTQYFGPGTRLTVL.

The V and J genes are TRBV19 and TRBJ2-2; 10 positions match TRBD2. From germline, CDR1 is LNHDA and CDR2 SQIVND (reference sequence). This CDR3 has 22 amino acids. Germline trimming cut 3 bases from V and 2 bases from J; bases unmatched to any gene: 21. The CDR3 nucleotides read TGTGCCAGTAGTATCCTGGGGGTGGGGCTAGCGGGAGTCCCTACCAACACCGGGGAGCTGTTTTTT. Its protein product is CASSILGVGLAGVPTNTGELFF.